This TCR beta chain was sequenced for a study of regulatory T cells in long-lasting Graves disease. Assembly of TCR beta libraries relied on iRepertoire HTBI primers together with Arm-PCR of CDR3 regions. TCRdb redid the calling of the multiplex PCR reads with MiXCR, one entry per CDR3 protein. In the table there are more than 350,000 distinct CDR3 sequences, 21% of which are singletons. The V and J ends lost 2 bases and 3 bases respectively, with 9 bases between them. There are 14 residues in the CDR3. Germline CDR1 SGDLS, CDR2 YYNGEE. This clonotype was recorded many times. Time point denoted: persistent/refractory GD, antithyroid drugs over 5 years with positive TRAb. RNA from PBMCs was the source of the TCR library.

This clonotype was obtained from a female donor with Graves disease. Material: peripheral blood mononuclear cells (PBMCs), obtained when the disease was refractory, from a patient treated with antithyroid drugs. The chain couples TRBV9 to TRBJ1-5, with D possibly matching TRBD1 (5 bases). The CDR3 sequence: CASSVGGDNQPQHF. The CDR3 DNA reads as TGTGCCAGCAGCGTGGGGGGGGACAATCAGCCCCAGCATTTT.